The clone carrying this TCR beta chain was observed at least ten times. The antigen remains undetermined. V gave up 2 bases and J gave up 4 bases; unmatched junction bases: 13. The CDR3 runs 18 residues. The germline V gene has CDR1 SGHTA and CDR2 FQGNSA. These data come from a study of regulatory T cells in long-lasting Graves disease. Points from the study as a whole: Persistent disease preferred TRBV28, TRBJ1-2 and TRBJ2-5; new disease, TRBV20-1 and TRBJ2-1.

Building the TCR beta libraries relied on iRepertoire HTBI primers, and CDR3 regions underwent Arm-PCR. From the multiplex PCR reads, TCRdb called clonotypes with MiXCR, one entry per CDR3 protein. Here the sample spans more than 300,000 distinct CDR3 sequences, 15% to 19% being singletons. Time point defined: newly diagnosed GD, antithyroid drugs for less than 3 months. Extracted RNA from PBMCs served as the source of the TCR library. This clonotype was obtained from a female donor with Graves disease. The chain is built from TRBV7-2 and TRBJ2-1; TRBD2 matches 8 bases. The source material was peripheral blood mononuclear cells (PBMCs), sampled at new diagnosis, from a patient treated with antithyroid drugs. The chain's CDR3 is CASSLTAVNSGKYNEQFF. CDR3 in DNA: TGTGCCAGCAGCTTAACCGCCGTTAATAGCGGGAAGTACAATGAGCAGTTCTTC.